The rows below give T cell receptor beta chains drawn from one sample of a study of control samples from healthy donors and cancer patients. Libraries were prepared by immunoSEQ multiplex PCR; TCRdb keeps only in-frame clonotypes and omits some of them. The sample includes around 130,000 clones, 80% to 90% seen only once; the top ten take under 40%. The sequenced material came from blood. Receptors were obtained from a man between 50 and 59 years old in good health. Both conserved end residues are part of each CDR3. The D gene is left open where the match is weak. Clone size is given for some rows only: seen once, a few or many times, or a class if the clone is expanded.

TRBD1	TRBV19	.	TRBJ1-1	TGTGCCAGTAGGATACAGGGGTCGAACACTGAAGCTTTCTTT	CASRIQGSNTEAFF
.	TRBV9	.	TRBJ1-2	TGTGCCAGCAGCGTTTCCGGACAGCCTCAGAACACTAACTATGGCTACACCTTC	CASSVSGQPQNTNYGYTF
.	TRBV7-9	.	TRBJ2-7	TGTGCCAGCAGCTTAAAACAGGGACTCCACCCCTACGAGCAGTACTTC	CASSLKQGLHPYEQYF
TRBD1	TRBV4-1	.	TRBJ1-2	TGCGCCAGCAGCCAGGGACAGGGGTATGGCTACACCTTC	CASSQGQGYGYTF
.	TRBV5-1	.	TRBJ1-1	TGCGCCAGCAGTGGGGCTGAGGGGGGCCTTACTATGAACACTGAAGCTTTCTTT	CASSGAEGGLTMNTEAFF
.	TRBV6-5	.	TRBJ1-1	TGTGCCAGCAAACGCGCAGGGTATAACACTGAAGCTTTCTTT	CASKRAGYNTEAFF
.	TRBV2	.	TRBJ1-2	TGTGCCAGCAGTTTGGACAGTAATGGCTACACCTTC	CASSLDSNGYTF
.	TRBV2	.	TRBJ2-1	TGTGCCAGCAAGGGGGGCGGGGCCTACAATGAGCAGTTCTTC	CASKGGGAYNEQFF
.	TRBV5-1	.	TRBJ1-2	TGCGCCAGCAGCCCCAAGTGGGCGCAAGATGGCTACACCTTC	CASSPKWAQDGYTF
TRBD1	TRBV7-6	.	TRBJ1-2	TGTGCCAGCAGCTTGGGGACAGCCATTGGTGGCTACACCTTC	CASSLGTAIGGYTF
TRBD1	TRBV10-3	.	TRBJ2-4	TGTGCCACGACAGGGTCGGCAAACATTCAGTACTTC	CATTGSANIQYF
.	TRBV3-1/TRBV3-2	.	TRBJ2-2	TGTGCCAGCAGCCATACAGGGTCCACCGGGGAGCTGTTTTTT	CASSHTGSTGELFF
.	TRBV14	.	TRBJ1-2	TGTGCCAGCAGCCCGTCAAGCTATGGCTACACCTTC	CASSPSSYGYTF
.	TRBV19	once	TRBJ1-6	TGTGCCAGCGGTTCCGGGAGGAATTCACCCCTCCACTTT	CASGSGRNSPLHF
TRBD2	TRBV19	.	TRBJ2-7	TGTGCCAGTAGTATAGGCGGGAGCACGGCACAGTACTTC	CASSIGGSTAQYF
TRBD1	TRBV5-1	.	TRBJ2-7	TGCGCCAGCAGCTCCCTAACAGGGGGCTACGAGCAGTACTTC	CASSSLTGGYEQYF
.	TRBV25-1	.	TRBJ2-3	TGTGCCAGCAGTGAATCCGCTCCAGATACGCAGTATTTT	CASSESAPDTQYF
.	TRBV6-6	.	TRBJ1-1	TGTGCCAGCACCCTCCGGGACCCTAACACTGAAGCTTTCTTT	CASTLRDPNTEAFF
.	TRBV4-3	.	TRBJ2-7	TGCGCCAGCAGCCAAGAGACTCATTCCTTCGGGGAGCAGTACTTC	CASSQETHSFGEQYF
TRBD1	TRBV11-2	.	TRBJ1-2	TGTGCCAGCAGCCAACAGGGGACCTCTCGGGGCTACACCTTC	CASSQQGTSRGYTF
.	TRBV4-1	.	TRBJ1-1	TGCGCCAGCAGCCCGGGACCCGGGGGGAACACTGAAGCTTTCTTT	CASSPGPGGNTEAFF
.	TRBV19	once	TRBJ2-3	TGTGCCAGTAGTATCTCTGGGGGCCACGGCACAGATACGCAGTATTTT	CASSISGGHGTDTQYF
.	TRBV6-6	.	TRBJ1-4	TGTGCCAGCAGTTACGACGAAAAACTGTTTTTT	CASSYDEKLFF
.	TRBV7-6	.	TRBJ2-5	TGTGCCAGCAGCCAGATAGGGGGGTACCAAGAGACCCAGTACTTC	CASSQIGGYQETQYF
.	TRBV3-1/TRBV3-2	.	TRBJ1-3	TGTGCCAGCAGCTACCTAGTCTCTGGAAACACCATATATTTT	CASSYLVSGNTIYF
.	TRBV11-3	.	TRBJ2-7	TGTGCCAGCAGCTTAGATAGGGGGAGCTCCTACGAGCAGTACTTC	CASSLDRGSSYEQYF
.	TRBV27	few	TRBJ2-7	TGTGCCAGTGCGTGGCAGGGGTCCTACGAGCAGTACTTC	CASAWQGSYEQYF
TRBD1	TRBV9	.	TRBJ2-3	TGTGCCAGCAGCGTAGAAGGGACAGGGGGCCGGGCAGATACGCAGTATTTT	CASSVEGTGGRADTQYF
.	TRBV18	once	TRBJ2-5	TGTGCCAGCTCACCACCGATGGGTAGTCTGGAGACCCAGTACTTC	CASSPPMGSLETQYF
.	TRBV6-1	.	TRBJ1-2	TGTGCCAGCAGTCCCGAATTGACAGTTGGCTACACCTTC	CASSPELTVGYTF
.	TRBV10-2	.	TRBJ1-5	TGCGCCAGCAGTGTAACAGGGACGCGCAATCAGCCCCAGCATTTT	CASSVTGTRNQPQHF
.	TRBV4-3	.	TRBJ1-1	TGCGCCAGCAGCTGGCCTCAGGGGCGAGGAGCTTTCTTT	CASSWPQGRGAFF
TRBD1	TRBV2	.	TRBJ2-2	TGTGCCAGCAGACGGGACAGGGGGACCGGGGAGCTGTTTTTT	CASRRDRGTGELFF
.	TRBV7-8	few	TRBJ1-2	TGTGCCAGCAGCCGAGACAGAAACCCCTATGGCTACACCTTC	CASSRDRNPYGYTF
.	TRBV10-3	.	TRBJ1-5	TGTGCCATCAGTGATGGGGGTGGAGGCAATCAGCCCCAGCATTTT	CAISDGGGGNQPQHF
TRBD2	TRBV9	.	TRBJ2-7	TGTGCCAGCAGCGCCTCTTCGGGACTAATCTACGAGCAGTACTTC	CASSASSGLIYEQYF
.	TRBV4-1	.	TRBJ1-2	TGCGCCAGCAGCCAAGATCTCGGGGTTTCGAACTATGGCTACACCTTC	CASSQDLGVSNYGYTF
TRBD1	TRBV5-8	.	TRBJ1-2	TGTGCCAGCAGCCCCGACAGGGGCATCGGTGGCTACACCTTC	CASSPDRGIGGYTF
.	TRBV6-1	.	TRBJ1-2	TGTGCCAGCAGTGAAGCGCTGGCCTCCTATGGCTACACCTTC	CASSEALASYGYTF
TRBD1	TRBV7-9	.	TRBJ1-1	TGTGCCAGCAGCCGACTCTTACAGGGGGCGGGGACTGAAGCTTTCTTT	CASSRLLQGAGTEAFF
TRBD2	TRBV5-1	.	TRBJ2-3	TGCGCCAGCAGCTTAGGGACTAGCGGTGCGAATACGCAGTATTTT	CASSLGTSGANTQYF
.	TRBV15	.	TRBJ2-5	TGTGCCACCAGCACCCCCTTGTCGGGGCAAGAGACCCAGTACTTC	CATSTPLSGQETQYF
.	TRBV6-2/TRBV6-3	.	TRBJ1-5	TGTGCCAGCAGCTGGACCGGGGCCTACAATCAGCCCCAGCATTTT	CASSWTGAYNQPQHF
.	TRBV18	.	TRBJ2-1	TGTGCCAGCTCACCATCTGTAGCTTCCTACAATGAGCAGTTCTTC	CASSPSVASYNEQFF
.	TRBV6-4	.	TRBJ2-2	TGTGCCAGCAGTGACAAGGGGGAAGAAGGGGAGCTGTTTTTT	CASSDKGEEGELFF
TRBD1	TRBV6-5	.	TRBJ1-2	TGTGCCAGCCGCCCCGACAGGGGATGGAGCTATGGCTACACCTTC	CASRPDRGWSYGYTF
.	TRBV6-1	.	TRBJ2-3	TGTGCCAGCAGTGAATGGGTAGCCCGCACAGATACGCAGTATTTT	CASSEWVARTDTQYF
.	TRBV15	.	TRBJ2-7	TGTGCCACCAGCAGAGATCGGGGCGGAGAGGGGCAGTACTTC	CATSRDRGGEGQYF
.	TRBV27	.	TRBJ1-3	TGTGCCAGCAGTTTGTCTAGGCAGGGGGGAAACACCATATATTTT	CASSLSRQGGNTIYF
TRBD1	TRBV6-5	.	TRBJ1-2	TGTGCCAGCAGCCTCGAAGGTCAGGGGGGGAGCTACACCTTC	CASSLEGQGGSYTF
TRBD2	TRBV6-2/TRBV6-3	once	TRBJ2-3	TGTGCCAGCAGTTCCCCCACGGGACTAGCGGGGGCCCCAGATACGCAGTATTTT	CASSSPTGLAGAPDTQYF
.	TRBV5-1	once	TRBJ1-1	TGCGCCAGCAGCCCGAAGGACAGCTCGAACACTGAAGCTTTCTTT	CASSPKDSSNTEAFF
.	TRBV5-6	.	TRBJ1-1	TGTGCCAGCAGCTTGGCCTTCGGGGGCGCTGAAGCTTTCTTT	CASSLAFGGAEAFF
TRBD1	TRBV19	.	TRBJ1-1	TGTGCCACCCGGACAGGGGGCAACACTGAAGCTTTCTTT	CATRTGGNTEAFF